Listed here are 14 T cell receptor beta chains from one sample, sequenced in a study of blood T cells in healthy people across ages. Then a second PCR, running about 6 to 11 cycles, was carried out with a sample-barcoded 5' primer and a J-beta primer mix. Each CDR3 protein gets one entry after TCRdb re-called the 5' RACE reads with MiXCR. Of about a million distinct CDR3 sequences in the sample, roughly 47% were seen once. The sequenced material came from blood. The receptors here all came from a woman between 55 and 75 years old in good health.

The V gene is TRBV4-1, the J gene TRBJ1-2; D perhaps matches TRBD1 (5 bases). Trimming left V 4 bases short and J 4 bases short, with 13 bases between. This CDR3 has 14 residues. Germline V gene sequence: CDR1 MGHRA, CDR2 YSYEKL. CDR3 coding DNA: TGCGCCAGCAGCCGAGATACGACAGTCTATGGCTACACCTTC. As protein: CASSRDTTVYGYTF.

This clonotype was picked up a small number of times. The rearrangement uses TRBV10-3 and TRBJ2-7; the D is unclear. The CDR3 sequence is 12 residues long. Trimming removed 6 bases from V and 2 bases from J, with 8 bases in between. Germline V gives CDR1 ENHRY, CDR2 SYGVKD. CDR3 in DNA: TGTGCCATCAGGGACCAAACCTACGAGCAGTACTTC. Translating it yields CAIRDQTYEQYF.

The chain carries TRBV20-1 and TRBJ1-5; no reliable D call. V was cut by 2 bases and J by 4 bases, with 6 bases left in between. CDR3 size: 12 residues. CDR1 DFQATT and CDR2 SNEGSKA come from the germline V gene (reference sequence). CDR3 sequence (DNA): TGCAGTGCTAGATACGGGAATCAGCCCCAGCATTTT. This gives the protein CSARYGNQPQHF.

With regard to this clonotype: At one end the junction does not follow the germline gene, possibly because of a read error. The chain has TRBV4-1 and TRBJ2-3; the match to TRBD2 covers 7 bases. In germline, CDR1 is MGHRA, CDR2 YSYEKL. The CDR3 is 16 amino acids. The CDR3 sequence is CASSRTGGSNTETQYF. In DNA form, the CDR3 reads TGCGCCAGCAGCCGAACTGGCGGGAGCAACACAGAGACGCAGTATTTT.

This clonotype came up a few times. The chain employs TRBV4-2 and TRBJ2-7; 7 nucleotides match TRBD1. CDR3 length equals 15 residues. V was clipped by 0 bases and J by 4 bases; unmatched bases: 6. CDR1 is LGHNA and CDR2 is YNFKEQ in the germline V gene. CDR3 loop: CASSQDVGRGYEQYF. In DNA form, the CDR3 reads TGTGCCAGCAGCCAAGATGTGGGCAGGGGGTACGAGCAGTACTTC.

This clonotype was seen only once. The chain links TRBV27 to TRBJ2-2; 8 bases line up with TRBD1. CDR3 length: 16 amino acids. The ends lost 5 bases at V and 2 bases at J; junction bases unmatched: 7. Germline V lookup: CDR1 MNHEY, CDR2 SMNVEV (reference sequence). CDR3 in DNA: TGTGCCAGCAGTACCCTCGGACAGGGTAACACCGGGGAGCTGTTTTTT. It encodes CASSTLGQGNTGELFF.

Points on this clonotype: A read error may explain this, as a much larger clone is one base away. The chain combines TRBV20-1 with TRBJ2-5; possible D gene TRBD2, 6 bases. Germline-derived CDR1 and CDR2 are DFQATT and SNEGSKA (reference sequence). The CDR3 loop spans 13 amino acids. V dropped 1 base and J dropped 11 bases, with 17 bases sitting between them. In DNA, the CDR3 is TGCAGTGCTAGAGGGGTCGGCGGGGTCGGGCAGTACTTC. Protein product: CSARGVGGVGQYF.

This chain links TRBV27 with TRBJ1-4; D unresolved. This CDR3 region has 15 residues. Trimming pared 3 bases from V and 3 bases from J, leaving 11 bases between. Germline V gene data show CDR1 as MNHEY and CDR2 as SMNVEV (reference sequence). The CDR3 reads CASSFSGSANEKLFF. The CDR3 DNA follows: TGTGCCAGCAGTTTTTCGGGGTCAGCTAATGAAAAACTGTTTTTT.

This chain joins TRBV4-2 and TRBJ1-6, with no clear D. Germline CDR1 LGHNA, CDR2 YNFKEQ. There are 15 residues in the CDR3. The germline V and J ends were trimmed by 0 bases and 9 bases, with 12 bases remaining between them. The CDR3 region is CASSQDRTVGSPLHF. The DNA for the CDR3 is TGTGCCAGCAGCCAAGATCGGACCGTGGGTTCACCCCTCCACTTT.

This clonotype occurred many times. This chain uses TRBV20-1 with TRBJ2-5, with 7 bases identical to TRBD1. Germline CDR1 and CDR2: DFQATT and SNEGSKA (reference sequence). The CDR3 runs 13 residues. After removal of 6 bases from V and 3 bases from J, the junction contained 7 bases not matched to a gene. CDR3 in amino acids: CSADKGAEETQYF. The CDR3 nucleotides are TGCAGTGCGGACAAGGGGGCAGAAGAGACCCAGTACTTC.

The chain joins TRBV13 to TRBJ1-2; D unclear. This CDR3 spans 13 amino acids. Looked up from germline, CDR1 is PRHDT and CDR2 is FYEKMQ (reference sequence). Trimming cost V 5 bases and J 8 bases, with 15 bases left between them. Written as DNA, the CDR3 is TGTGCCAGCAGCAGGTCGTCATTCGGGGGCTACACCTTC. It is translated as CASSRSSFGGYTF.

The table lists this clonotype with a count of one. An end of the junction differs from the germline gene, which may be a read error. V is TRBV27 and J is TRBJ2-5, with D perhaps assigned TRBD1 or TRBD2 (6 bases each). This CDR3 is built from 15 residues. Germline V lookup: CDR1 MNHEY, CDR2 SMNVEV (reference sequence). CDR3 residues: CAGSRTRGQFDEQYF. Written as DNA, the CDR3 is TGTGCCGGCAGCCGAACCCGGGGGCAATTTGATGAGCAGTACTTC.

Only a few counts were recorded for this clonotype. This chain connects TRBV12-3 or TRBV12-4 to TRBJ1-5; the match to TRBD1 covers 9 bases. The CDR3 consists of 14 residues. V dropped 8 bases and J dropped 2; count of bases not matched to a gene: 4. CDR3 sequence reads: CASSRQGGNQPQHF. DNA for the CDR3: TGTGCCAGCTCGCGACAGGGGGGCAATCAGCCCCAGCATTTT.

This clonotype was found a few times. The J gene is TRBJ2-5, the V gene TRBV11-2; 7 nucleotides match TRBD1. V was clipped by 5 bases and J by 5 bases; unmatched bases: 5. This CDR3 comprises 13 residues. Germline V gives CDR1 SGHAT, CDR2 FQNNGV. CDR3 nucleotides: TGTGCCAGCAGCGGCGACAGGGTGGAGACCCAGTACTTC. Encoded protein: CASSGDRVETQYF.